This T cell receptor (beta chain) was captured by sequencing in a study of blood T cell repertoires in COVID-19. Trimming took off 3 bases at V and 1 base at J, with 8 bases between the two ends. The CDR3 is made up of 14 amino acids. CDR1 LNHDA and CDR2 SQIVND come from the germline V gene (reference sequence). Methods used by the authors: Amplification from reference gene primers served as the basis for estimated nucleated cell counts. TCRdb's copy holds only in-frame clones and misses some; the assay was immunoSEQ multiplex PCR. V and J calls and clone size are copied from that table; D and trimming were computed from the DNA. The data show tens of thousands of clones, around 88% seen once.

The specimen was peripheral blood. This rearrangement joins TRBV19 to TRBJ2-3; D perhaps matches TRBD2 (6 bases). The receptor's source is a man older than 75 with active or convalescent COVID-19. CDR3 protein: CASSMGGGTDTQYF. Written as DNA, the CDR3 is TGTGCCAGTAGTATGGGGGGAGGCACAGATACGCAGTATTTT. Using reference TRBV19 and TRBJ2-3 for the parts outside the CDR3, the full variable domain is DGGITQSPKYLFRKEGQNVTLSCEQNLNHDAMYWYRQDPGQGLRLIYYSQIVNDFQKGDIAEGYSVSREKKESFPLTVTSAQKNPTAFYLCASSMGGGTDTQYFGPGTRLTVL.